The 18 T cell receptor beta chains in this list originate from one sample, sequenced in a study of blood T cell repertoires in COVID-19. Clones were read by immunoSEQ multiplex PCR, and TCRdb kept only the in-frame ones, dropping some. The data hold about 68,000 clones, with roughly nine tenths observed a single time. Specimen: peripheral blood. The receptors were sampled from a middle-aged man with COVID-19, enrolled during active disease.

This chain joins TRBV5-1 and TRBJ1-3; D is ambiguous. The germline gives CDR1 SGHRS, CDR2 YFSETQ. This CDR3 has 14 amino acids. Trimming cost V 5 bases and J 0 bases, with 9 bases left between them. The CDR3 loop reads CASRSTFSGNTIYF. The DNA for the CDR3 is TGCGCCAGCAGGTCCACATTCTCTGGAAACACCATATATTTT. Using reference TRBV5-1 and TRBJ1-3 for the parts outside the CDR3, the full variable domain is KAGVTQTPRYLIKTRGQQVTLSCSPISGHRSVSWYQQTPGQGLQFLFEYFSETQRNKGNFPGRFSGRQFSNSRSEMNVSTLELGDSALYLCASRSTFSGNTIYFGEGSWLTVV.

This rearrangement joins TRBV5-1 to TRBJ1-2; a weak D match, TRBD1 (6 bases). Trimming shortened V by 0 bases and J by 4 bases, and 7 bases separated the two germline ends. The CDR3 has 13 residues. Germline CDR1 SGHRS, CDR2 YFSETQ. The CDR3 DNA follows: TGCGCCAGCAGCTTGGAACAGGGCTATGGCTACACCTTC. Translation: CASSLEQGYGYTF.

The chain is built from TRBV10-3 and TRBJ1-3; D possibly corresponds to TRBD1 (6 bases). The germline V gene encodes CDR1 ENHRY and CDR2 SYGVKD. This CDR3 is built from 14 residues. V lost 4 bases and J lost 0, with 7 bases in between. The CDR3 is CAISGTDSGNTIYF. CDR3 bases: TGTGCCATCAGTGGGACAGACTCTGGAAACACCATATATTTT.

The gene calls are TRBV6-6 and TRBJ2-5, with 8 positions matching TRBD1. Germline V lookup: CDR1 MNHNY, CDR2 SVGAGI (reference sequence). CDR3 length: 13 amino acids. The junction had 0 bases not matched to a gene; V was cut back by 2 bases and J by 4 bases. The CDR3 is CASSYGQGETQYF. CDR3 DNA sequence: TGTGCCAGCAGTTACGGACAGGGAGAGACCCAGTACTTC.

In DNA form, the CDR3 reads TGTGCCAGCAGCTCGAGCTCGCCGGAGACCCAGTACTTC. Its translation is CASSSSSPETQYF. The chain is built from TRBV7-2 and TRBJ2-5; D not resolved. CDR1 and CDR2 (germline): SGHTA, FQGNSA. The ends were cut back, 4 bases at V and 5 bases at J, with 11 bases in the middle. There are 13 residues in the CDR3. The full variable domain, with the rest looked up from reference TRBV7-2 and TRBJ2-5, is GAGVSQSPSNKVTEKGKDVELRCDPISGHTALYWYRQSLGQGLEFLIYFQGNSAPDKSGLPSDRFSAERTGGSVSTLTIQRTQQEDSAVYLCASSSSSPETQYFGPGTRLLVL.

This clone was detected only once. The V and J genes are TRBV10-2 and TRBJ2-6, with 7 positions matching TRBD1. Trimming took 3 bases from V and 0 from J; bases not matched to a gene: 8. CDR3 length equals 18 residues. Germline V gives CDR1 WSHSY, CDR2 SAAADI. CDR3 amino acids: CASSEPTGFSSGANVLTF. The CDR3 coding sequence is TGCGCCAGCAGTGAACCGACAGGGTTCTCCTCTGGGGCCAACGTCCTGACTTTC.

The gene calls are TRBV11-2 and TRBJ1-1; perhaps TRBD1 as D (6 bases). The V end was cut by 5 bases, the J end by 7 bases, with 17 bases between. This CDR3 spans 14 amino acids. Germline assignment: CDR1 SGHAT and CDR2 FQNNGV. The CDR3 loop reads CASSEPGVGFEAFF. In DNA form, the CDR3 reads TGTGCCAGCAGCGAACCAGGGGTCGGATTTGAAGCTTTCTTT.

The V call is TRBV2, the J call TRBJ2-1; a weak D match, TRBD2 (6 bases). The CDR3 is 15 amino acids. V was shortened by 6 bases and J by 3 bases, with 15 bases between the two germline ends. The germline CDR1 and CDR2 sequences are SNHLY and FYNNEI. CDR3 sequence (DNA): TGTGCCAGCAGCTCGGGCGGGGCTGTCTACAATGAGCAGTTCTTC. Its translation: CASSSGGAVYNEQFF.

V gene TRBV4-1 combines with J gene TRBJ1-1; unclear D gene. The CDR3 runs to 17 residues. V was pared by 3 bases and J by 1 base, with 18 bases between. Germline CDR1 reads MGHRA; CDR2 reads YSYEKL. The CDR3 reads CASSQPRVGKRNTEAFF. The CDR3 DNA reads as TGCGCCAGCAGCCAGCCGAGGGTTGGGAAGAGGAACACTGAAGCTTTCTTT.

The rearrangement uses TRBV6-5 and TRBJ1-2; 8 nucleotides line up with TRBD1. Germline CDR1 is MNHEY and CDR2 is SVGAGI. The length of the CDR3 is 13 residues. With 5 bases clipped from V and 7 bases from J, the junction kept 6 bases outside the gene matches. CDR3 region: CASSPDRGGGYTF. In DNA form, the CDR3 reads TGTGCCAGCAGTCCAGACAGGGGAGGTGGCTACACCTTC.

This clone was seen only once. V usage is TRBV5-4 and J usage is TRBJ2-7; 15 nucleotides match TRBD2. The V segment lost 4 bases and the J segment 0 bases; nucleotides outside the gene matches: 2. Looked up from germline, CDR1 is SGHNT and CDR2 is YYREEE (reference sequence). This CDR3 spans 16 amino acids. The CDR3, as DNA: TGTGCCAGCAGCCCGGGACTAGCGGGGGGCTCCTACGAGCAGTACTTC. Its translation: CASSPGLAGGSYEQYF.

V usage is TRBV7-9 and J usage is TRBJ2-7; D is perhaps TRBD1 (6 bases). With 4 bases removed from V and 3 bases from J, the gap between germline ends came to 22 bases. Germline V lookup: CDR1 SEHNR, CDR2 FQNEAQ (reference sequence). The length of the CDR3 is 17 residues. The CDR3 is CASSSVGTYDKYYEQYF. The CDR3 bases are TGTGCCAGCAGCTCGGTGGGGACATACGATAAATACTACGAGCAGTACTTC.

J is TRBJ1-2 and V is TRBV7-8, with D tentatively TRBD1 (6 bases). The CDR3 is made up of 15 amino acids. V shed 3 bases and J shed 6 bases, with 17 bases lying between them. From germline, CDR1 is SGHVS and CDR2 FQNEAQ. This CDR3 reads CASSLMRQAKDGYTF. The CDR3 region has the DNA TGTGCCAGCAGCTTGATGAGACAGGCGAAGGATGGCTACACCTTC.

This chain uses TRBV6-5 with TRBJ2-7, with a weak D call TRBD2 (7 bases). The CDR3 has 16 residues. CDR1 is MNHEY and CDR2 is SVGAGI in the germline V gene. V lost 0 bases, J lost 1 base, and 13 bases lay in between. CDR3 residues: CASSYSGGAGSYEQYF. Written as DNA, the CDR3 is TGTGCCAGCAGTTACTCTGGGGGGGCGGGGTCCTACGAGCAGTACTTC.

This chain joins TRBV2 and TRBJ1-3, with no clear D. This CDR3 contains 12 residues. CDR1 is SNHLY, CDR2 FYNNEI, per germline. Trimming pared 7 bases from V and 6 bases from J, leaving 10 bases between. The CDR3 sequence is CASISSPNTIYF. CDR3 sequence (DNA): TGTGCCAGCATATCCTCCCCAAACACCATATATTTT. The whole variable domain, filled in from reference TRBV2 and TRBJ1-3, reads EPEVTQTPSHQVTQMGQEVILRCVPISNHLYFYWYRQILGQKVEFLVSFYNNEISEKSEIFDDQFSVERPDGSNFTLKIRSTKLEDSAMYFCASISSPNTIYFGEGSWLTVV.

The chain joins TRBV11-2 to TRBJ2-3; 7 positions match TRBD2. Losses at the gene ends were 5 bases for V and 9 bases for J; bases not matched to a gene: 8. This CDR3 is built from 13 residues. Germline V gene lookup returns CDR1 SGHAT and CDR2 FQNNGV. The CDR3 is CASSPPGGLTQYF. Written as DNA, the CDR3 is TGTGCCAGCAGCCCCCCGGGAGGTTTGACGCAGTATTTT.

The chain joins TRBV5-1 to TRBJ1-4; D is ambiguous. Trimming shortened V by 6 bases and J by 5 bases, and 17 bases separated the two germline ends. This CDR3 has 15 residues. Per the germline V gene, CDR1 is SGHRS and CDR2 is YFSETQ. The DNA for the CDR3 is TGCGCCAGCAAGGAACGGACGAGGGTGAATGAAAAACTGTTTTTT. Translating gives CASKERTRVNEKLFF.

The rearrangement uses TRBV5-1 and TRBJ2-3; 12 nucleotides match TRBD1. Trimming took 6 bases from V and 4 from J; bases not matched to a gene: 9. The CDR3 consists of 16 residues. In germline, CDR1 is SGHRS, CDR2 YFSETQ. CDR3 protein: CASTLSGTGGADTQYF. The CDR3 nucleotides are TGCGCCAGCACCCTATCCGGGACAGGGGGCGCAGATACGCAGTATTTT.